These 9 T cell receptor beta chains share one sample of origin, sequenced in a study of early T cells in non-severe SARS-CoV-2 infection. From the 5' RACE reads, TCRdb called clonotypes with MiXCR, one entry per CDR3 protein. The sample holds tens of thousands of distinct CDR3 sequences, 8% to 10% seen once. Source material: whole blood. The receptor set was obtained from an adult who was a healthcare worker with PCR-confirmed SARS-CoV-2 infection or an uninfected control (not recorded which).

About this clonotype: A much larger clone differs by one base, so this may be a read error. The V and J genes are TRBV25-1 and TRBJ2-7, with TRBD1 as a possible D gene (7 bases). The CDR3 extends over 15 amino acids. The V gene's germline CDR1 is MGHDK and CDR2 SYGVNS. CDR3 in amino acids: CASRGLLGTVEEQHF. The CDR3, as DNA: TGTGCCAGCAGGGGACTCCTAGGGACAGTGGAAGAGCAGCACTTC.

At least ten counts were recorded for this clonotype. This chain links TRBV12-3 or TRBV12-4 with TRBJ1-5, with TRBD1 matching 8 bases. Losses at the gene ends were 5 bases for V and 4 bases for J; bases not matched to a gene: 10. This CDR3 has 16 residues. The CDR3 protein is CASSPRTGWRNQPQHF. The CDR3 DNA is TGTGCCAGCAGTCCCCGGACAGGGTGGCGTAATCAGCCCCAGCATTTT.

The chain is built from TRBV11-2 and TRBJ2-7; TRBD1 agrees at 9 bases. Germline assignment: CDR1 SGHAT and CDR2 FQNNGV. Unmatched junction bases numbered 5, after V lost 5 bases and J lost 3 bases. This CDR3 has 14 residues. The CDR3 nucleotides read TGTGCCAGCAGCCTGTCGGACAGGGGCTACGAGCAGTACTTC. Amino acid sequence: CASSLSDRGYEQYF.

This clonotype was counted ten times or more. The chain is built from TRBV5-1 and TRBJ1-5, with D possibly matching TRBD1 (5 bases). V was shortened by 3 bases and J by 7 bases, with 14 bases between the two germline ends. This CDR3 comprises 14 residues. Germline assignment: CDR1 SGHRS and CDR2 YFSETQ. The CDR3 loop reads CASSSSGGEQPQHF. As DNA, the CDR3 is TGCGCCAGCAGCTCAAGCGGGGGGGAACAGCCCCAGCATTTT. Variable domain in full (rest from reference TRBV5-1 and TRBJ1-5): KAGVTQTPRYLIKTRGQQVTLSCSPISGHRSVSWYQQTPGQGLQFLFEYFSETQRNKGNFPGRFSGRQFSNSRSEMNVSTLELGDSALYLCASSSSGGEQPQHFGDGTRLSIL.

The chain has TRBV18 and TRBJ1-6; D is possibly TRBD1 (5 bases). The CDR3 extends over 16 amino acids. V shed 2 bases and J shed 6 bases, with 14 bases lying between them. Germline V CDR1 and CDR2: KGHSH, LQKENI. CDR3 amino acids: CASSPGAIGTNSPLHF. The CDR3 region has the DNA TGTGCCAGCTCACCAGGTGCAATAGGGACTAATTCACCCCTCCACTTT.

This clonotype was recorded at least ten times. The chain recombines TRBV10-3 with TRBJ2-7; D is tentatively TRBD1 or TRBD2 (6 bases each). The germline V gene encodes CDR1 ENHRY and CDR2 SYGVKD. Trimming took off 3 bases at V and 2 bases at J, with 17 bases between the two ends. The CDR3 length is 16 residues. The CDR3 nucleotides read TGTGCCATCAGTGACCCTGGGGGCGGACTAACCTACGAGCAGTACTTC. This translates into CAISDPGGGLTYEQYF.

The chain couples TRBV29-1 to TRBJ1-2, with 9 bases lining up with TRBD1. This CDR3 has 14 amino acids. The V and J ends lost 5 bases and 4 bases, in that order; junction bases with no gene match: 8. Germline V gene sequence: CDR1 SQVTM, CDR2 ANQGSEA. DNA of the CDR3: TGCAGCGTTATGGGGACAGGGAGTACCTATGGCTACACCTTC. It specifies CSVMGTGSTYGYTF.

The chain carries TRBV4-1 and TRBJ1-1; no reliable D call. The CDR3 is 14 amino acids. Germline loops: CDR1 MGHRA, CDR2 YSYEKL. V lost 0 bases and J lost 7, with 12 bases in between. CDR3 DNA sequence: TGCGCCAGCAGCCAAGAGGATTTCCGAAATGAAGCTTTCTTT. This sequence encodes CASSQEDFRNEAFF.

In this sample, this clonotype turned up a few times. The genes are TRBV12-5 and TRBJ1-4; no clear D gene. The germline gives CDR1 LGHNT, CDR2 FRNRAP. The CDR3 runs 16 residues. V shed 0 bases and J shed 0 bases, with 8 bases lying between them. The CDR3 reads CASGLVLSATNEKLFF. Written as DNA, the CDR3 is TGTGCTAGTGGTTTGGTTCTATCTGCAACTAATGAAAAACTGTTTTTT.